This paragraph reports one T cell receptor (beta chain). The sample holds other DNA sequences that translate to the same CDR3. From germline, CDR1 is GTSNPN and CDR2 SVGIG (reference sequence). The length of the CDR3 is 13 residues. The germline V and J ends were trimmed by 0 bases and 4 bases, with 9 bases remaining between them. Assay: immunoSEQ multiplex PCR; the TCRdb copy retains only in-frame clones and omits some. This table has some 82,000 clones, just under 95% appearing once. The data are from a study of technical replicates of blood from a few donors. This receptor was taken from a human donor in good health. The V and J genes are TRBV30 and TRBJ1-2; tentatively, D is TRBD1 (6 bases). The material sequenced was T cells isolated from PBMCs. CDR3: CAWSVGQSYGYTF. Here the CDR3 DNA reads TGTGCCTGGAGTGTCGGACAGTCCTATGGCTACACCTTC.